The 21 T cell receptor beta chains in this list originate from one sample, sequenced in a study of CD8 T cells in Susac syndrome. An input of 0.5 to 1 ug of RNA was subjected to reverse transcription using random hexamers. TCRdb ran MiXCR on the immunoSEQ multiplex PCR reads and lists one entry per CDR3 protein. In the table there are around 81,000 distinct CDR3 sequences, 94% of which are singletons. The sequenced sample consisted of CD8+ T cells from PBMCs. Every receptor here comes from a human donor with Susac syndrome.

This rearrangement joins TRBV6-2 or TRBV6-3 to TRBJ2-7; 11 positions agree with TRBD2. The CDR3 contains 15 residues. The germline V gene has CDR1 MNHEY and CDR2 SVGEGT. The ends lost 3 bases at V and 6 bases at J; junction bases unmatched: 7. The CDR3 is CASSYRTSGRSEQYF. The CDR3 nucleotides read TGTGCCAGCAGTTATCGAACTAGCGGGAGATCCGAGCAGTACTTC.

The chain couples TRBV2 to TRBJ2-5; unclear D gene. This CDR3 is built from 15 residues. The V gene's germline CDR1 is SNHLY and CDR2 FYNNEI. The ends were cut back, 5 bases at V and 4 bases at J, with 17 bases in the middle. The CDR3 protein is CASSYPGQRRETQYF. CDR3 DNA sequence: TGTGCCAGCAGTTATCCCGGCCAGAGGCGAGAGACCCAGTACTTC.

The chain employs TRBV7-9 and TRBJ2-1, with D unresolved. CDR1 and CDR2 (germline): SEHNR, FQNEAQ (reference sequence). There are 13 residues in the CDR3. With 1 base removed from V and 12 bases from J, the gap between germline ends came to 13 bases. CDR3 region: CASSLGTSPGQFF. DNA for the CDR3: TGTGCCAGCAGCTTAGGTACCTCCCCAGGGCAGTTCTTC.

CDR3 DNA sequence: TGTGCCAGCAGCCTCCCAGGGACAGGGGGCCTCCGAGAGGGCTACACCTTC. Translation: CASSLPGTGGLREGYTF. The genes are TRBV6-2 or TRBV6-3 and TRBJ1-2, with TRBD1 matching 12 bases. This CDR3 has 17 amino acids. The V gene's germline CDR1 is MNHEY and CDR2 SVGEGT. The V and J ends lost 6 bases and 8 bases, in that order; junction bases with no gene match: 16.

The V call is TRBV11-2, the J call TRBJ2-7, with a weak D call TRBD1 (5 bases). V lost 3 bases and J 5 bases, leaving 8 bases between the germline ends. This CDR3 has 12 residues. Per germline, CDR1 SGHAT and CDR2 FQNNGV. The chain's CDR3 is CASSLSGNEQYF. The DNA for the CDR3 is TGTGCCAGCAGCTTGTCAGGGAACGAGCAGTACTTC.

V is TRBV7-6 and J is TRBJ2-3; 11 positions agree with TRBD2. This CDR3 is 18 amino acids long. V shed 1 base, J shed 6 bases, and the junction held 12 bases outside the gene matches. Germline CDR1 SGHVS, CDR2 FNYEAQ. The CDR3 nucleotides are TGTGCCAGCAGCTTAGAAGCTGTTAGCGGGAGGGCTTCGGATACGCAGTATTTT. Amino acids: CASSLEAVSGRASDTQYF.

The chain joins TRBV2 to TRBJ2-3; the D gene is possibly TRBD2 (5 bases). This CDR3 region has 14 residues. The germline V gene encodes CDR1 SNHLY and CDR2 FYNNEI. V lost 6 bases, J lost 3 bases, and 13 bases lay in between. The CDR3 bases are TGTGCCAGCAGCCAGAGCGGACCGACAGATACGCAGTATTTT. Protein sequence: CASSQSGPTDTQYF. Using reference TRBV2 and TRBJ2-3 for the parts outside the CDR3, the full variable domain is EPEVTQTPSHQVTQMGQEVILRCVPISNHLYFYWYRQILGQKVEFLVSFYNNEISEKSEIFDDQFSVERPDGSNFTLKIRSTKLEDSAMYFCASSQSGPTDTQYFGPGTRLTVL.

The table lists this clonotype with a count of one. The V and J genes are TRBV7-2 and TRBJ2-1; tentatively, D is TRBD2 (6 bases). This CDR3 comprises 16 residues. The V gene lost 2 bases and the J gene lost 0 bases, with 11 bases spanning the gap. Germline V gene sequence: CDR1 SGHTA, CDR2 FQGNSA. CDR3 sequence (DNA): TGTGCCAGCAGCTTATCCGCGGGAAGCTCCTACAATGAGCAGTTCTTC. Translation: CASSLSAGSSYNEQFF.

J is TRBJ1-6 and V is TRBV2, with TRBD1 identical over 9 bases. CDR1 and CDR2 (germline): SNHLY, FYNNEI. This CDR3 spans 15 amino acids. V lost 5 bases and J lost 7; bases outside the gene matches: 6. CDR3 coding DNA: TGTGCCAGCAGTACAGGGGGCGAGGGGAATTCACCCCTCCACTTT. It yields the protein CASSTGGEGNSPLHF.

The chain links TRBV11-1 to TRBJ2-7; D may be TRBD2 (6 bases). V lost 6 bases and J 0 bases, leaving 15 bases between the germline ends. CDR1 and CDR2 from the germline V gene are SGHAT and FQDESV (reference sequence). The CDR3 has 15 amino acids. This CDR3 reads CASSPLASSSYEQYF. The CDR3 DNA reads TGTGCCAGCAGTCCTCTAGCGTCGAGCTCCTACGAGCAGTACTTC.

The chain recombines TRBV3-1 with TRBJ2-7, with TRBD1 as a possible D gene (7 bases). Germline V gene lookup returns CDR1 LGHDT and CDR2 YNNKEL (reference sequence). V lost 6 bases, J lost 3 bases, and 12 bases lay in between. This CDR3 is 13 amino acids long. The CDR3 here is CASRRDSHYEQYF. The CDR3 DNA reads TGTGCCAGCAGGCGGGACAGTCACTACGAGCAGTACTTC.

This sequence joins TRBV11-1 and TRBJ1-1; a weak D match, TRBD1 (5 bases). In germline, CDR1 is SGHAT, CDR2 FQDESV (reference sequence). Trimming cost V 2 bases and J 4 bases, with 14 bases left between them. The CDR3 sequence is 15 residues long. As DNA, the CDR3 is TGTGCCAGCAGCTTATACGGACAAACTTCCACTGAAGCTTTCTTT. As protein: CASSLYGQTSTEAFF.

V and J are TRBV12-3 or TRBV12-4 and TRBJ2-4; D uncertain. The CDR3 sequence is 11 residues long. The V end lost 1 base, the J end lost 8 bases, and 3 bases lay between the germline ends. Written as DNA, the CDR3 is TGTGCCAGCAGTTTAGGGGACATTCAGTACTTC. It yields the protein CASSLGDIQYF.

This chain connects TRBV3-1 to TRBJ2-3; D gene uncertain. Germline CDR1 is LGHDT and CDR2 is YNNKEL (reference sequence). This CDR3 is 13 amino acids long. V lost 4 bases to trimming and J lost 5 bases, with 10 bases between them. DNA of the CDR3: TGTGCCAGCAGCCCCTACCCGGGAGATACGCAGTATTTT. Protein: CASSPYPGDTQYF.

The count of this clonotype is one. The chain uses TRBV30 and TRBJ1-5; no clear D. Germline lookup yields CDR1 GTSNPN and CDR2 SVGIG (reference sequence). This CDR3 has 13 residues. The V end lost 2 bases, the J end lost 0 bases, and 5 bases lay between the germline ends. The CDR3 protein is CAWSIGSNQPQHF. The CDR3 nucleotides read TGTGCCTGGAGTATTGGTAGCAATCAGCCCCAGCATTTT.

The chain carries TRBV6-5 and TRBJ2-1; D might be TRBD1 (5 bases). The CDR3 runs 14 residues. The germline gives CDR1 MNHEY, CDR2 SVGAGI. V lost 5 bases, J lost 0 bases, and 8 bases lay in between. The CDR3 nucleotides read TGTGCCAGCAGTCCAGGGTCCTCCTACAATGAGCAGTTCTTC. It yields the protein CASSPGSSYNEQFF.

The gene calls are TRBV19 and TRBJ2-3, with D perhaps TRBD1 or TRBD2 (5 bases each). The CDR3 is 14 residues long. V lost 5 bases, J lost 6 bases, and 15 bases lay in between. Germline-derived CDR1 and CDR2 are LNHDA and SQIVND (reference sequence). The CDR3 DNA reads as TGTGCCAGTAGTCCCCGATGGGGGATGGATACGCAGTATTTT. Translating it yields CASSPRWGMDTQYF.

The chain uses TRBV27 and TRBJ2-1; D is perhaps TRBD2 (5 bases). Deletions cut 3 bases from V and 10 bases from J, with 16 bases between. CDR1 is MNHEY, CDR2 SMNVEV, per germline (reference sequence). CDR3 length: 14 amino acids. The CDR3 spells CASSLLLRGEEQFF. Here the CDR3 DNA reads TGTGCCAGCAGTTTGCTCCTCCGGGGAGAGGAGCAGTTCTTC.

The rearrangement joins TRBV3-1 to TRBJ2-1; D possibly matches TRBD1 or TRBD2 (5 bases each). V lost 2 bases and J 7 bases, leaving 21 bases between the germline ends. The CDR3 totals 17 residues. Germline loops: CDR1 LGHDT, CDR2 YNNKEL (reference sequence). The CDR3 sequence is CASSQWGEGLGLNEQFF. In nucleotides, the CDR3 is TGTGCCAGCAGCCAATGGGGCGAGGGGCTGGGGCTAAATGAGCAGTTCTTC.

The V gene is TRBV25-1, the J gene TRBJ2-7; 8 bases agree with TRBD2. Germline trimming cut 2 bases from V and 4 bases from J; bases unmatched to any gene: 4. The germline V gene has CDR1 MGHDK and CDR2 SYGVNS. This CDR3 has 14 amino acids. The CDR3 region is CASSEGLAGYEQYF. CDR3 DNA sequence: TGTGCCAGCAGTGAAGGACTAGCCGGGTACGAGCAGTACTTC.

The chain is built from TRBV6-2 or TRBV6-3 and TRBJ2-6; 8 bases fit TRBD1. This CDR3 contains 17 residues. Germline CDR1 is MNHEY and CDR2 is SVGEGT. V was clipped by 8 bases and J by 0 bases; unmatched bases: 9. The CDR3 is CASAQQGGLSGANVLTF. The DNA for the CDR3 is TGTGCCAGCGCCCAACAGGGGGGCCTCTCTGGGGCCAACGTCCTGACTTTC.